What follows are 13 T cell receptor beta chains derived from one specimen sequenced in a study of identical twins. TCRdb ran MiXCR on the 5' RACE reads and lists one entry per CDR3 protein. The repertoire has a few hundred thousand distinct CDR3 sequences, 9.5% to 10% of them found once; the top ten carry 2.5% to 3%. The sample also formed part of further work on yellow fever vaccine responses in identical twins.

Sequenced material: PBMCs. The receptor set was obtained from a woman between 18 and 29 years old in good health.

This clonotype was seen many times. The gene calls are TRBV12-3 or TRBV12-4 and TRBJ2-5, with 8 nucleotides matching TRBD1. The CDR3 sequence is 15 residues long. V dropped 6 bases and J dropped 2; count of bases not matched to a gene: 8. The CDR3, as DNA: TGTGCCAGCAGCCCTTCGACAGGGGCTCAAGAGACCCAGTACTTC. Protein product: CASSPSTGAQETQYF.

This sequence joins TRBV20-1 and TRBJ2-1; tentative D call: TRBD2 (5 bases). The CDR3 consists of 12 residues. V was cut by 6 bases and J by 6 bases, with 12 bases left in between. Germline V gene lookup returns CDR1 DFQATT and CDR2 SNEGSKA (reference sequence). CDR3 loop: CSARVLRNEQFF. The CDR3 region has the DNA TGCAGTGCGAGGGTCTTGCGCAATGAGCAGTTCTTC.

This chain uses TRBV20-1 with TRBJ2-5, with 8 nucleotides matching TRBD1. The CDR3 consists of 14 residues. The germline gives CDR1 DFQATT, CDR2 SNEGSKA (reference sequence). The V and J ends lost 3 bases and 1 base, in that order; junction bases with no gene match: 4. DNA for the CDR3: TGCAGTGCTAGTTCGACAGGGGCCCAAGAGACCCAGTACTTC. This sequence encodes CSASSTGAQETQYF.

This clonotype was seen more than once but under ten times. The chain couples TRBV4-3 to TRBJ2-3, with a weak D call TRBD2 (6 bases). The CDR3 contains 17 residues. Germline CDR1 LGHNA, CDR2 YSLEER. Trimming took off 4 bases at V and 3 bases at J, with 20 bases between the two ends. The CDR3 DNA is TGCGCCAGCAGCCCCCGGGTAGCGGAGGAGGGTACAGATACGCAGTATTTT. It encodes CASSPRVAEEGTDTQYF.

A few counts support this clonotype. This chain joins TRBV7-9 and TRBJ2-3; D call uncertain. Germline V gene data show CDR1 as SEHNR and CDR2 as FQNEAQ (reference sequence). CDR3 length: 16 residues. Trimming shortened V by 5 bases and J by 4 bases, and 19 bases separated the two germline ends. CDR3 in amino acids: CASSPLGESNADTQYF. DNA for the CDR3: TGTGCCAGCAGCCCGCTGGGCGAATCGAACGCAGATACGCAGTATTTT.

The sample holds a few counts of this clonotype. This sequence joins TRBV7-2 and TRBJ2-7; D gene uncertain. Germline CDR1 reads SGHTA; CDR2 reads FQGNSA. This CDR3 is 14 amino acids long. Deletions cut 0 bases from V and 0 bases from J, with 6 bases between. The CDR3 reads CASSLAHSSYEQYF. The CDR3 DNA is TGTGCCAGCAGCTTAGCTCACAGCTCCTACGAGCAGTACTTC.

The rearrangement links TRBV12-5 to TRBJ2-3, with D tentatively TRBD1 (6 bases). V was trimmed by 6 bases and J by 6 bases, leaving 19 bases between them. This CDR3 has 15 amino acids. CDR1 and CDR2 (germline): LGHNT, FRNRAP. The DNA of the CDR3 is TGTGCTAGTGGACAGGGAAGGAGCACAACCGATACGCAGTATTTT. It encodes CASGQGRSTTDTQYF.

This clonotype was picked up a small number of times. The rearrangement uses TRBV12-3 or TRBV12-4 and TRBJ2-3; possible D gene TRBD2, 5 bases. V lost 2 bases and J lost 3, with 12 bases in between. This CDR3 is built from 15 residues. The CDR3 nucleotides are TGTGCCAGCAGTTTATACGGGATGGGGACAGATACGCAGTATTTT. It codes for CASSLYGMGTDTQYF.

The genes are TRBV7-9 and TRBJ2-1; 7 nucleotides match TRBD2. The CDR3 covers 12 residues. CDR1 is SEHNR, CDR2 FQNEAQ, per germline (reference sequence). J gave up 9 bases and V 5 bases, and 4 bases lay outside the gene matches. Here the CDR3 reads CASSGAGVEQFF. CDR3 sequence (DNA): TGTGCCAGCAGCGGGGCGGGAGTTGAGCAGTTCTTC. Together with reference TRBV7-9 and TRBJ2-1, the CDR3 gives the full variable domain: DTGVSQNPRHKITKRGQNVTFRCDPISEHNRLYWYRQTLGQGPEFLTYFQNEAQLEKSRLLSDRFSAERPKGSFSTLEIQRTEQGDSAMYLCASSGAGVEQFFGPGTRLTVL.

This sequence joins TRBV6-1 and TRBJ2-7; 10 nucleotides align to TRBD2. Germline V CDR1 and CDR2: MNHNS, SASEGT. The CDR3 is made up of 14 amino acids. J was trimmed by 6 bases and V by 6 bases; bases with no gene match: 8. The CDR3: CASRPIAGGGEQYF. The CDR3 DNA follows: TGTGCCAGCAGACCGATAGCGGGAGGCGGCGAGCAGTACTTC.

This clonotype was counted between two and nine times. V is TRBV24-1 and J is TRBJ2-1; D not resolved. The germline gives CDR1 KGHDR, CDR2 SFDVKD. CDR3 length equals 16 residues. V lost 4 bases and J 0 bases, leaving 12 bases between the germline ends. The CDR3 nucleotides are TGTGCCACCAGTGACCCCTTGCAGAGCTCCTACAATGAGCAGTTCTTC. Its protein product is CATSDPLQSSYNEQFF.

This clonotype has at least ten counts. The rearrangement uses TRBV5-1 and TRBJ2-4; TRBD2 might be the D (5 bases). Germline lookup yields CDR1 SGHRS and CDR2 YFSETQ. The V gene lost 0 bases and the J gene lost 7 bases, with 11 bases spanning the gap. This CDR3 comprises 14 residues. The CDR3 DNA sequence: TGCGCCAGCAGCTTGGCTGGTGGCGGGAACATTCAGTACTTC. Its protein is CASSLAGGGNIQYF.

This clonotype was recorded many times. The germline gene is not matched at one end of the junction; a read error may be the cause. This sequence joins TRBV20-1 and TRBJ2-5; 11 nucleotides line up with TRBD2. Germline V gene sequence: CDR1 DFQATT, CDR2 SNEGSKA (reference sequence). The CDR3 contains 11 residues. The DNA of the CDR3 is TGCAGTGCTACGACTAGCGGGGCCCCGAACTTC. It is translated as CSATTSGAPNF.